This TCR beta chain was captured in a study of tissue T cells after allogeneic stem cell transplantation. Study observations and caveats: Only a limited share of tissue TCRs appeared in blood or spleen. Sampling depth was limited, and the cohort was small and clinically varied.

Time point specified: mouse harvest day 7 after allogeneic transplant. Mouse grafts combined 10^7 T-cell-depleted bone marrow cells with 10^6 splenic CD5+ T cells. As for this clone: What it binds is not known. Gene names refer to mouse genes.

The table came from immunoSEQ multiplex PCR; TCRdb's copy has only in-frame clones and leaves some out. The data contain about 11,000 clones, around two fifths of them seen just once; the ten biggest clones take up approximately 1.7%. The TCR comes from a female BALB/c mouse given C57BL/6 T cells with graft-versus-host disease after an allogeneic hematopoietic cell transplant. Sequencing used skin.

This chain's CDR3 is CASSPRLGGRGDTQYF. CDR3 DNA, as far as it was read: TGTGCCAGCAGCCCTCGACTGGGGGGGCGCGGAGACACCCAGTAC. The chain couples TRBV5 to TRBJ2-5; 12 nucleotides align to TRBD2. The read finishes 1 residue shy of the CDR3 end, and the germline J gene is used to complete it. From germline, CDR1 is LGHNA and CDR2 YNLKQL (reference sequence). The CDR3 sequence is 16 residues long. J gave up 5 bases and V 4 bases, and 7 bases lay outside the gene matches.